Below, one T cell receptor beta chain is given with its context. This clonotype was found a few times. What antigen it recognizes has not been identified. Per-nucleotide qualities are absent, and no much larger clonotype sits a single base away. Library generation was performed with PCR. The listed sequencing device is Illumina HiSeq 2500. TCR library preparation used molecular barcoding, with unique molecular identifiers applied to normalize quantification of the TCRbeta repertoire. In-frame beta chains were kept once TCRdb had trimmed the public reads at Q25 with fastp and called clones with MiXCR. Each entry is one CDR3 protein sequence, shown with its most common DNA and genes. The sample table records approximately 110,000 distinct CDR3 sequences; approximately 10% of these occur just once. Less than 40% of the sample is in the top ten clones. This entry belongs to a study of T-cell reconstitution after alpha-beta-depleted transplantation in children (dated by TCRdb to about 2016). For the study in its entirety: Using TCR repertoire profiling, the study followed T-cell immune reconstitution in a quantitative way in children after TCRalphabeta/CD19-depleted allogeneic hematopoietic cell transplantation.

The meaning of the sample's treatment or condition label: allogeneic hematopoietic cell transplantation with graft depleted of TCRalphabeta T cells and CD19 B cells. The transplant recipients were children given TCRalphabeta/CD19-depleted allogeneic hematopoietic cell grafts. Study-wide conclusions, independent of this receptor: The apparently early alphabetaT-cell count recovery about two months after transplant was reportedly dependent on only several hundred rapidly expanded clones derived from non-depleted graft cells. Over subsequent months, a decline in hyperexpanded clone frequencies was noted, and after one year, T-cell counts and TCRbeta diversity were mostly ascribed to newly produced T cells. In some patients, the high TCRbeta diversity seen at day 60 was put down to recipient T cells and intrathymic progenitors that had survived conditioning.

Inclusive of the bounding cysteine and phenylalanine, the CDR3 is 14 residues long. Solely the CDR3 DNA is kept, with 42 bases framed from the first base. Unmatched junction bases come to 11, with V trimmed by 6 bases and J by 7 bases. The clonotype originates from a boy aged 2 to 9 with acute lymphoblastic leukemia, due to receive a stem cell transplant. The sequence is built from TRBV12-3 or TRBV12-4 and TRBJ1-1, and 7 bases in between align with TRBD1. Source: PBMCs, taken before TCRalphabeta/CD19-depleted stem cell transplant. DNA sequence: TGTGCCAGCAGCCCCGCCGGGGGGGACAGTGAAGCTTTCTTT. It is translated as CASSPAGGDSEAFF.